This TCR beta chain was recorded in a study of blood T cell repertoires in COVID-19. Study summary: Acute and convalescent COVID-19 samples came from the United States, Italy and Spain. PBMCs, B-cell-depleted T cells, or T cells provided the cDNA or gDNA that made up the material.

CDR3 length equals 15 residues. CDR1 is MGHRA and CDR2 is YSYEKL in the germline V gene. The trim removed 2 bases at V and 3 bases at J, leaving 5 bases unmatched. Per the study methods: Amplifying reference gene primers gave estimates of nucleated cell counts. Some clones are missing from TCRdb's copy, which holds only in-frame ones; the method was immunoSEQ multiplex PCR. Clonal size and the V and J genes are those of that table, whereas D and trimming came from the DNA. This sample carries about 220,000 clones, under 90% of them seen once, and the ten largest clones take approximately 20%. Sample: peripheral blood. The receptor was derived from a man aged 30 to 45 with active or convalescent COVID-19. This chain links TRBV4-1 with TRBJ2-7; 9 positions match TRBD2. The CDR3 bases are TGCGCCAGCAGCCAAAAACGACTAGCGGACTACGAGCAGTACTTC. This sequence encodes CASSQKRLADYEQYF.